Below are 9 T cell receptor beta chains sequenced from a single sample in a study of cytomegalovirus exposure and HLA in healthy donors. The PCR was carried out with 60 Vbeta primers and 13 Jbeta primers. Method: immunoSEQ multiplex PCR; TCRdb's copy keeps in-frame clones and lacks some. The table has roughly 80,000 clones, approximately 80% seen once. The sequenced material came from PBMCs. The receptors originated from a woman aged 25 to 39 in good health and CMV-seronegative.

This sequence joins TRBV28 and TRBJ2-7; 12 nucleotides line up with TRBD2. Germline-derived CDR1 and CDR2 are MDHEN and SYDVKM. Trimming removed 3 bases from V and 6 bases from J; junction bases left unmatched: 3. The CDR3 totals 14 residues. This CDR3 reads CASSFLAGGPEQYF. CDR3 DNA: TGTGCCAGCAGTTTTCTAGCGGGAGGGCCCGAGCAGTACTTC.

This clone was counted only a few times. The chain carries TRBV6-6 and TRBJ1-1; weak D call: TRBD1 (6 bases). CDR1 MNHNY and CDR2 SVGAGI come from the germline V gene (reference sequence). The CDR3 runs to 14 residues. V lost 8 bases, J lost 5 bases, and 18 bases lay in between. The CDR3 reads CASSPAQGKTEAFF. CDR3 nucleotide sequence: TGTGCCAGCTCCCCCGCCCAGGGGAAAACTGAAGCTTTCTTT.

This clone has only one observation. The chain uses TRBV7-9 and TRBJ2-7, with 7 bases identical to TRBD1. CDR1 is SEHNR, CDR2 FQNEAQ, per germline (reference sequence). The CDR3 has 14 amino acids. With 4 bases clipped from V and 1 base from J, the junction kept 4 bases outside the gene matches. The CDR3 loop is CASSYRDSSYEQYF. Written as DNA, the CDR3 is TGTGCCAGCAGCTACCGGGACAGTTCCTACGAGCAGTACTTC.

The rearrangement uses TRBV7-9 and TRBJ1-2; tentative D call: TRBD1 (5 bases). The CDR3 is 14 amino acids. V gave up 1 base and J gave up 4 bases, with 10 bases separating them. Germline CDR1 and CDR2: SEHNR and FQNEAQ (reference sequence). The CDR3 coding sequence is TGTGCCAGCAGCTTAGATCAGGGCCGCTATGGCTACACCTTC. Residues: CASSLDQGRYGYTF.

The J gene is TRBJ2-3, the V gene TRBV29-1; 9 nucleotides match TRBD2. Looked up from germline, CDR1 is SQVTM and CDR2 is ANQGSEA. The CDR3 length is 16 residues. V shed 2 bases, J shed 14 bases, and the junction held 20 bases outside the gene matches. The CDR3 loop reads CSVEPTRGGRADKWYF. The DNA of the CDR3 is TGCAGCGTTGAACCTACCAGGGGCGGGAGGGCCGATAAGTGGTATTTT.

The V and J genes are TRBV5-8 and TRBJ2-5; TRBD1 matches at 7 bases. The CDR3 sequence is 15 residues long. Germline V gene data show CDR1 as SGHTS and CDR2 as YDEGEE. V shed 1 base, J shed 1 base, and the junction held 4 bases outside the gene matches. The CDR3 region has the DNA TGTGCCAGCAGCTTGAAGGCAGGGGGCCAAGAGACCCAGTACTTC. Amino acid sequence: CASSLKAGGQETQYF.

This clone was picked up one time. The J gene is TRBJ2-2, the V gene TRBV7-9; no firm D call. Germline assignment: CDR1 SEHNR and CDR2 FQNEAQ (reference sequence). The length of the CDR3 is 15 residues. V lost 5 bases to trimming and J lost 3 bases, with 13 bases between them. In DNA form, the CDR3 reads TGTGCCAGCAGCCTCGTCCTGGCCGACACCGGGGAGCTGTTTTTT. As protein: CASSLVLADTGELFF.

The CDR3 reads CASRNGPGERAYEQYF. CDR3 nucleotide sequence: TGTGCCAGCAGAAATGGCCCCGGAGAGAGGGCCTACGAGCAGTACTTC. This chain connects TRBV28 to TRBJ2-7; tentatively, D is TRBD2 (5 bases). CDR1 and CDR2 from the germline V gene are MDHEN and SYDVKM. The CDR3 is made up of 16 amino acids. Trimming left V 6 bases short and J 2 bases short, with 20 bases between.

This clone was found a few times. The chain uses TRBV15 and TRBJ2-5, with D possibly being TRBD1 (5 bases). CDR3 length equals 16 residues. The V and J ends lost 1 base and 5 bases respectively, with 17 bases between them. Germline V gene lookup returns CDR1 LNHNV and CDR2 YYDKDF (reference sequence). The CDR3 DNA reads TGTGCCACCAGCAGAGTCTCAGGGATGGGCTCGGAGACCCAGTACTTC. This sequence encodes CATSRVSGMGSETQYF. Variable domain in full (rest from reference TRBV15 and TRBJ2-5): DAMVIQNPRYQVTQFGKPVTLSCSQTLNHNVMYWYQQKSSQAPKLLFHYYDKDFNNEADTPDNFQSRRPNTSFCFLDIRSPGLGDTAMYLCATSRVSGMGSETQYFGPGTRLLVL.